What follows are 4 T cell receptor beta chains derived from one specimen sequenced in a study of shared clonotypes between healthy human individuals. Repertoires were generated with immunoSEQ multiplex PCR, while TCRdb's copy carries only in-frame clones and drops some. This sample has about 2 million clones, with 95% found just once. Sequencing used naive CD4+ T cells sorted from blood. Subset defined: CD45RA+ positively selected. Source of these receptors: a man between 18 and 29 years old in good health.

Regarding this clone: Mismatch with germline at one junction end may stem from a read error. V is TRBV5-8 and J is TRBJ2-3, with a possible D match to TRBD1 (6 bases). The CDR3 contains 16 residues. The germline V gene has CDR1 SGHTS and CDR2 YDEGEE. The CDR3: CAGSLLGAPSTDTQYF. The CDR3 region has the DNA TGTGCCGGCAGCCTACTGGGGGCGCCTAGCACAGATACGCAGTATTTT.

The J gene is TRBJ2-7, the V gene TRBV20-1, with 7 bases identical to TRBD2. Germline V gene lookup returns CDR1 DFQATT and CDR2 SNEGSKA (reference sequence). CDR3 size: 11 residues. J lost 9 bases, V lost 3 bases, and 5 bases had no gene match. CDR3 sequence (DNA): TGCAGTGCTAGGAGGGAGGGCGGGCAGTACTTC. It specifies CSARREGGQYF.

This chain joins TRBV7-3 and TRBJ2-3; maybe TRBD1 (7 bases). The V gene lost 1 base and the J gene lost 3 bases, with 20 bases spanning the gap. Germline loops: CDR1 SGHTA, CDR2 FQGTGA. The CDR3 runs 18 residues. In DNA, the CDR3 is TGTGCCAGCAGCTTAAAATCGGACGGCAGGGGGAGGACAGATACGCAGTATTTT. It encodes CASSLKSDGRGRTDTQYF.

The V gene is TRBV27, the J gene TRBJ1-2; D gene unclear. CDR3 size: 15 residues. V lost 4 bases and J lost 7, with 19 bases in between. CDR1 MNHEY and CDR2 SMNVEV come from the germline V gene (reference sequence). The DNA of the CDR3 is TGTGCCAGCAGTTCCCGGCCTAGGTCGGGATCTGGCTACACCTTC. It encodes CASSSRPRSGSGYTF.